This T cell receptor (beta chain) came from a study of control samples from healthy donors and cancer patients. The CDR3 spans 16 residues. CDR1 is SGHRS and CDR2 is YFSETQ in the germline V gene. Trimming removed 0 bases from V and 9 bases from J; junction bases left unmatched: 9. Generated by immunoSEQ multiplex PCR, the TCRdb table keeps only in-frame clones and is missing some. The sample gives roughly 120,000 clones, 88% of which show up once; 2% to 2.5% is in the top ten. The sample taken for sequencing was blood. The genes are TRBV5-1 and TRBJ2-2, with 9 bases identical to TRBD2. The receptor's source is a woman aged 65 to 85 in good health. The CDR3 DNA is TGCGCCAGCAGCTTGGGGGCGGGGGGGATCTCCCGGGAGCTGTTTTTT. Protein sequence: CASSLGAGGISRELFF. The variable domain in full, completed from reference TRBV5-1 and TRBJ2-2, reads KAGVTQTPRYLIKTRGQQVTLSCSPISGHRSVSWYQQTPGQGLQFLFEYFSETQRNKGNFPGRFSGRQFSNSRSEMNVSTLELGDSALYLCASSLGAGGISRELFFGEGSRLTVL.